This T cell receptor beta chain was recorded in a study of blood T cell repertoires in COVID-19 (dated by TCRdb to about 2020). Notes on the research overall: Samples from collaborators originated in the United States, Italy and Spain and spanned both the acute and convalescent phases of COVID-19. The samples were drawn from the first 160 participants of the ongoing ImmuneRACE study and from 1,254 subjects provided by 6 global collaborators. Deeply sampled blood TCRbeta repertoires from subjects exposed to, actively infected with, or recovered from COVID-19 were included in the dataset. Sample metadata almost always included a de-identified subject ID, COVID-19 status, age in years and sex. A freely available public database, intended as a resource for researchers studying the immune response to SARS-CoV-2, is where the repertoires were released. The prospective study material was composed of cDNA or gDNA derived from T cells, B-cell-depleted T cells, or PBMCs. Where available, HLA class I and class II types were taken from metadata supplied by the sample provider and were not determined by assay-based typing.

TCRbeta CDR3 regions were amplified from genomic DNA by means of the immunoSEQ Assay, a bias-controlled multiplex PCR. In the source study's methods: The number of nucleated cells in each sample was estimated by amplification of reference gene primers within the assay. To quantify the absolute abundance of each unique TCRbeta CDR3 rearrangement, sequence reads were collapsed and filtered. For each sample, productive Simpson clonality was calculated as the square root of Simpson's diversity index over productive rearrangements. TCRdb took this table from immuneACCESS and kept in-frame rearrangements with V and J called. Such tables lack part of the clones; where checked against another copy, unresolved V genes explain under half of the gap, and the rest is unexplained. V and J calls plus clone size are reproduced from that table; the DNA served to infer D and trimming. For this sample the table gives about 400,000 clones, of which approximately 88% were detected only once. The ten largest clones capture roughly 2% of the sample.

Results the study describes overall, beyond this receptor: How much clinical and demographic metadata was included differed by source and by participant, and the metadata was provided uncurated.

Participants in the prospective study were aged about 18 to 95 years, lived in over 20 United States geographic areas, and enrolled through a virtual design. In the prospective study, participants were assigned to cohorts based on the clinical history participants reported in a screening survey and a study questionnaire. Each participant in the prospective study had whole blood, serum and a nasopharyngeal or oropharyngeal swab collected by mobile phlebotomists. Participants in the prospective study had the option to provide additional blood draws and questionnaires over a 2-month period. Prospective study blood samples were shipped either frozen or at room temperature before DNA extraction. Turning to this clone: What this receptor recognizes is not known. Nothing much larger sits one base from this clone, and base qualities are not available.

Between the V and J ends, shortened by 4 bases and 8 bases respectively, the junction contains 19 bases. The CDR3, from cysteine to phenylalanine, totals 15 residues. Only CDR3 DNA remains: 45 bases, in frame from the first base. Sequences KGHDR (CDR1) and SFDVKD (CDR2) are obtained from the germline V gene. Sequencing was performed on PBMCs or T cells enriched from blood (not recorded which). The chain is assembled from TRBV24-1 and TRBJ1-2; TRBD1 is a weak D gene call, 5 bases matching. The sequence derives from a woman between 40 and 55 years old with acute COVID-19. The DNA reads TGTGCCACCAGTGACCCCGGGGGGTCCCCGTCGGGCTACACCTTC. The translation is CATSDPGGSPSGYTF.